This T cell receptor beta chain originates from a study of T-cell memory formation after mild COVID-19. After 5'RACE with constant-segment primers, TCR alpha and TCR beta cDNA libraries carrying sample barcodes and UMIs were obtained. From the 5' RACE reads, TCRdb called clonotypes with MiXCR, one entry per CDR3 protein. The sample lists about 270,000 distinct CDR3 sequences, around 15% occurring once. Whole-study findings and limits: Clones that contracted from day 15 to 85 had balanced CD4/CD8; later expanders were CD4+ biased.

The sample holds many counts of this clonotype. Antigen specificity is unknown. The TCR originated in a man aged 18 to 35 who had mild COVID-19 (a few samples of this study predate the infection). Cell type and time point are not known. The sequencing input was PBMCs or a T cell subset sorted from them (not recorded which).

CDR3: CASSQDRSGLSEAFF. The CDR3, as DNA: TGTGCCAGCAGCCAAGATCGGTCGGGTTTGTCTGAAGCTTTCTTT. The rearrangement joins TRBV4-2 to TRBJ1-1; D gene uncertain. Germline assignment: CDR1 LGHNA and CDR2 YNFKEQ. The length of the CDR3 is 15 residues. V was clipped by 0 bases and J by 6 bases, with 14 bases between them.